The rows below give T cell receptor beta chains drawn from one sample of a study of tumor-infiltrating lymphocytes in primary liver carcinoma. Each CDR3 protein is one row after TCRdb ran MiXCR on the multiplex PCR reads. The sample records under 200,000 distinct CDR3 sequences, around four fifths being singletons. Sequencing was performed on tumor tissue from primary liver carcinoma. The receptor set was obtained from a man in his forties or fifties with primary liver carcinoma and hepatitis B virus infection. Each CDR3 is given with its conserved first and last residue. The D gene is left open where the match is weak. Rows may omit the clone size; those that give it use once, few, many or a size class.

TRBJ2-1,TRBD2,-,TRBV5-1,CASRPSSGYNGQFF,TGCGCCAGCAGACCTTCTAGCGGGTACAATGGGCAGTTCTTC
TRBJ2-3,-,-,TRBV12-5,CASAVTTRTDTQYF,TGTGCTAGTGCAGTCACAACCAGGACAGATACGCAGTATTTT
TRBJ2-1,-,-,TRBV11-1,CASTLSRDRGLNEQFF,TGTGCCAGCACCTTATCTCGAGACAGAGGCTTAAATGAGCAGTTCTTC
TRBJ1-2,TRBD1,once,TRBV6-2/TRBV6-3,CGRNAGTAYGYTF,TGTGGCAGAAACGCCGGGACAGCCTATGGCTACACCTTC
TRBJ2-7,-,-,TRBV6-2/TRBV6-3,CASSYSLIVGYCEQYF,TGTGCCAGTAGTTACTCGCTGATAGTGGGTTACTGTGAGCAGTACTTC
TRBJ2-3,-,-,TRBV6-5,CASRAEAVRLDTQYF,TGTGCCAGCCGAGCAGAAGCGGTGAGGTTGGATACGCAATATTTT
TRBJ2-1,-,-,TRBV5-4,CASSSSWTYNEQFF,TGTGCCAGCAGCTCCTCTTGGACATACAATGAGCAGTTCTTC
TRBJ2-1,TRBD2,-,TRBV6-2/TRBV6-3,CSSSRRLLAANEQFF,TGTAGCAGCAGTCGACGACTACTAGCGGCCAATGAGCAATTCTTC
TRBJ2-7,-,-,TRBV7-8,CASSLANHGAFYEQYF,TGTGCCAGCAGCTTAGCGAACCACGGGGCATTCTATGAGCAGTACTTC
TRBJ2-1,-,-,TRBV30,CACSPSRNNEQFF,TGTGCCTGCAGTCCCAGTAGGAACAATGAGCAGTTCTTC
TRBJ2-5,TRBD1,-,TRBV29-1,CSLWHRGETQYF,TGCAGCTTGTGGCACAGGGGAGAGACCCAGTATTTC
TRBJ2-7,-,few,TRBV6-2/TRBV6-3,CASSYEVPYEQCF,TGTGCTAGCAGTTACGAAGTACCCTACGAGCAGTGCTTC
TRBJ2-2,TRBD2,-,TRBV4-2,CASSQHHVGGELYF,TGTGCCAGCAGCCAACATCATGTGGGAGGGGAGCTGTATTTT
TRBJ2-5,TRBD2,many,TRBV5-1,CASSLLGLAGTGETQYF,TGCGCCAGCAGCTTGCTGGGACTAGCGGGAACCGGAGAGACCCAGTACTTC
TRBJ2-5,-,-,TRBV6-6,CASCSQETQYF,TGTGCCAGCTGTTCTCAAGAGACCCAGTACTTC
TRBJ2-1,-,-,TRBV4-3,CASSQDKSGCHNEQFF,TGCGCCAGCAGCCAAGATAAGAGCGGGTGTCACAATGAGCAGTTCTTC
TRBJ2-1,TRBD2,-,TRBV4-2,CASSQASGLIYNEQFF,TGTGCCAGCAGCCAGGCTAGCGGACTGATCTACAATGAGCAGTTCTTC
TRBJ1-5,-,-,TRBV30,CARTVLGREAHPQHF,TGTGCCAGGACTGTACTCGGCAGGGAGGCTCATCCCCAGCATTTT
TRBJ2-1,TRBD2,-,TRBV11-2,CASSFSGPLVNEQFF,TGTGCCAGCAGTTTTAGCGGGCCACTCGTCAATGAACAGTTCTTC
TRBJ2-3,TRBD2,-,TRBV6-1,CTSIRQAGALDDTQYF,TGTACCAGCATTCGCCAAGCGGGAGCCCTCGACGATACGCAGTATTTC
TRBJ1-1,-,few,TRBV12-3/TRBV12-4,CASSPIDTEALF,TGTGCCAGCAGCCCGATTGACACTGAAGCTCTCTTT
TRBJ2-1,-,-,TRBV10-2,CANGESTRGQGF,TGCGCCAACGGTGAGTCGACTCGGGGTCAGGGCTTC
TRBJ2-5,-,-,TRBV5-1,CASSLSRGSGQESQYF,TGCGCCAGCAGCTTGTCAAGAGGGAGTGGCCAAGAGTCCCAGTACTTC
TRBJ1-6,-,-,TRBV14,CASSQGVVMFNLPLHF,TGTGCCAGCAGCCAAGGGGTCGTGATGTTTAATTTACCCCTCCACTTT
TRBJ1-2,-,-,TRBV4-2,CASSQDRTGWCYSF,TGTGCCAGCAGCCAAGATCGAACAGGCTGGTGCTACAGCTTC
TRBJ2-3,-,-,TRBV7-8,CASSIGGYADTQYF,TGTGCCAGCAGCATTGGCGGATACGCAGATACGCAGTATTTT
TRBJ2-2,-,-,TRBV11-2,CVSSTDSDAGELLF,TGTGTCAGCAGCACAGACTCGGACGCCGGGGAGCTGCTTTTT
TRBJ2-3,-,-,TRBV4-1,CASSQQSDTQYF,TGCGCCAGCAGCCAACAGTCAGATACACAGTATTTT
TRBJ2-7,-,-,TRBV29-1,CNVRVSPSYYEQYF,TGCAACGTGCGAGTTTCACCGAGCTACTACGAGCAGTACTTC
TRBJ1-2,TRBD1,-,TRBV5-1,CASNPWIGGDGYTF,TGCGCCAGCAACCCTTGGATAGGGGGCGATGGCTACACCTTC
TRBJ2-3,-,-,TRBV5-1,CASSLRHDTDTQYF,TGCGCCAGTAGTTTGAGACACGACACAGATACGCAGTATTTT
TRBJ2-2,-,-,TRBV5-5,CASSLAPGRLTGELFF,TGTGCAAGCAGCTTGGCACCAGGGAGACTAACCGGGGAGCTGTTTTTT
TRBJ2-7,TRBD2,-,TRBV6-2/TRBV6-3,CASCSGSEGHLSYEQYF,TGTGCCAGCTGTAGCGGGAGCGAAGGACATCTCTCCTACGAGCAGTACTTC
TRBJ2-1,-,-,TRBV14,CASSAVRGWVNNELFF,TGTGCCAGCAGTGCCGTAAGGGGATGGGTAAACAATGAGCTGTTCTTC
TRBJ2-1,-,-,TRBV29-1,CSVGLLVVVTAEQFF,TGCAGCGTTGGCCTTCTAGTGGTGGTGACCGCTGAGCAGTTCTTC
TRBJ2-3,-,-,TRBV6-2/TRBV6-3,CANSHRVGGDTQYF,TGTGCCAACAGCCACAGGGTAGGGGGTGATACACAGTATTTT
TRBJ2-3,-,once,TRBV5-4,CASSLGGRWARDTQYF,TGTGCCAGCAGCTTGGGCGGCAGGTGGGCACGAGATACACAGTATTTT
TRBJ1-5,-,large,TRBV11-2,CASSLKGGLTNQPQHF,TGTGCCAGCAGCCTAAAAGGGGGACTGACGAATCAGCCCCAGCATTTT
TRBJ2-3,TRBD2,-,TRBV7-8,CASSLGLAGENTHYF,TGTGCCAGCAGCTTGGGATTAGCGGGAGAGAATACGCACTATTTT
TRBJ1-2,-,-,TRBV10-3,CVISESTRSYIF,TGTGTCATCAGTGAGTCCACTAGAAGCTACATCTTC
TRBJ2-5,TRBD1,-,TRBV4-1,CAGSKRDREENQYF,TGCGCCGGCAGCAAACGGGACAGGGAAGAGAACCAGTACTTC
TRBJ2-1,TRBD2,-,TRBV14,CASRQLAGGEQFF,TGTGCCAGCAGGCAGTTAGCGGGTGGTGAGCAGTTCTTC
TRBJ2-1,-,once,TRBV11-2,CASSLDRIALGDKQFF,TGTGCCAGCAGCTTAGATCGTATAGCATTAGGGGATAAGCAGTTCTTC
TRBJ1-1,TRBD1,-,TRBV5-1,CANSLQTGMNTETFF,TGCGCCAACAGTTTGCAGACAGGGATGAACACTGAAACTTTCTTT
TRBJ2-7,-,-,TRBV7-3,CASSLSWGAVYEHYF,TGTGCCAGCAGCTTAAGTTGGGGGGCGGTATACGAGCACTACTTC
TRBJ2-7,-,-,TRBV6-6,CASSYSGMFGEQYF,TGTGCCAGCAGTTACTCTGGCATGTTCGGTGAGCAGTACTTC
TRBJ2-5,TRBD2,many,TRBV5-1,CASSITTSGEETQYF,TGCGCCAGCAGCATAACCACTAGCGGGGAAGAGACCCAGTACTTC
TRBJ1-1,-,-,TRBV5-1,CASSPSLSQSASDTEAFF,TGCGCCAGCAGCCCTTCGTTGTCCCAGTCGGCTAGCGACACCGAAGCTTTCTTT
TRBJ2-1,TRBD1,-,TRBV5-8,CTSSLWTGNNEQFF,TGTACCAGCAGCTTGTGGACAGGGAACAATGAGCAGTTCTTC
TRBJ2-5,-,once,TRBV9,CASSVGGARGETQYF,TGTGCCAGCAGCGTAGGGGGGGCACGAGGGGAGACCCAGTACTTC
TRBJ2-1,TRBD2,-,TRBV11-2,CASSFSGPLDDEQSF,TGTGCGAGCAGCTTTAGCGGGCCACTCGACGATGAGCAGTCCTTC
TRBJ2-7,-,-,TRBV20-1,CSAREGGASYEQYF,TGCAGTGCTAGGGAGGGGGGGGCCTCCTACGAGCAGTACTTC